This TCR beta chain was observed in a study of immunodeficiency (dated by TCRdb to about 2019). Study-wide context: Repertoire analysis was performed to search for VDJ recombination defects and oligoclonality.

V is shortened by 6 bases, J by 4 bases, and the region joining them spans 15 bases. For CDR1 and CDR2, the germline V gene (reference sequence) lists MNHEY and SMNVEV. Including the terminal cysteine and phenylalanine, the CDR3 comprises 14 residues. The DNA shown is the 42-base CDR3, in frame from base 1. Before TCR sequencing, CD3+CD4+ T cells were sorted out of fresh PBMCs. As for this clone: Its binding antigen is unknown. The record has no base qualities; no much larger clone is one base away.

Genomic DNA was extracted with the QIAamp DNA Blood Mini Kit and sent for immunoSEQ repertoire analysis. Multiplex PCR was used to amplify CDR3 regions from a standard amount of genomic DNA template. The PCR products underwent sequencing on an Illumina platform. The study's processing was this. Alignment of sequences to a reference was performed, and V, D and J gene definitions were taken from IMGT. Closely related sequences were merged by a nearest-neighbor clustering algorithm so that PCR and sequencing errors were removed. V, D and J usage in productive unique and total sequences was analyzed using ImmunoSEQ Analyzer tools and R version 3.6.1. Held by TCRdb, this immuneACCESS table contains in-frame sequences only and omits some clones. Under half of the omission traces to an unresolved V gene where checked; the cause of the rest is unknown. The DNA was the basis for D and trimming; V, J and clone size are from that table. The sample contains 800 to 900 clones, 90% of them found a single time. Roughly 1.8% of the sample comes from the top ten.

Study-level results and caveats: CD4+ T cell V-J pairing and productive entropy appeared similar between patients and controls. Severe oligoclonality, as judged by top-100 and total clonotype frequencies, was observed in patient CD8+ T cells but not in patient CD4+ T cells. Entropy comparisons showed n=3 (open circles) for patients versus healthy controls; a thymic development effect was only suggested as possible.

This sequence was found in a human donor in good health. The sample taken for sequencing was CD4+ T cells from blood. The chain links TRBV27 with TRBJ1-2; a confident D gene designation cannot be given. The CDR3 reads CASSRVAGPYGYTF. The sequenced DNA is TGTGCCAGCAGCAGAGTGGCAGGTCCCTATGGCTACACCTTC.